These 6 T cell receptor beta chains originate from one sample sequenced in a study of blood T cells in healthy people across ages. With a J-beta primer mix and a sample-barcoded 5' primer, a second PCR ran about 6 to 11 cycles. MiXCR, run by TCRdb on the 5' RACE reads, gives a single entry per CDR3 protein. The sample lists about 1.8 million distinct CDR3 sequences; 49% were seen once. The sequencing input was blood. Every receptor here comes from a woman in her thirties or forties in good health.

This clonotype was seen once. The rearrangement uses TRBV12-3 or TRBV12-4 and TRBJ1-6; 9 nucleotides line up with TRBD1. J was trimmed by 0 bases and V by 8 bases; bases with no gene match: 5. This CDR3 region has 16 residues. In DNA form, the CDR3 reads TGTGCCAGCCACAGGGGGCCGAGCTCCTATAATTCACCCCTCCACTTT. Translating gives CASHRGPSSYNSPLHF.

The CDR3 spells CASSRRAGGRSEQYF. The CDR3 DNA is TGTGCCAGCAGCCGCCGAGCGGGGGGGCGAAGCGAGCAGTACTTC. This chain uses TRBV11-2 with TRBJ2-7; 10 bases are shared with TRBD2. Unmatched junction bases numbered 10, after V lost 5 bases and J lost 6 bases. Germline CDR1 reads SGHAT; CDR2 reads FQNNGV. This CDR3 is 15 amino acids long.

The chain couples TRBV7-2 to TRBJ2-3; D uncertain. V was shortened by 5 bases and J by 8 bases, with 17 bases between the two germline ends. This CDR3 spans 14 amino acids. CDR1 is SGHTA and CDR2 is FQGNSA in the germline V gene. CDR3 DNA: TGTGCCAGCAGCAACTCCGAGGCTGGAAGTACGCAGTATTTT. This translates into CASSNSEAGSTQYF. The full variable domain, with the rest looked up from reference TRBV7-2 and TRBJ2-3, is GAGVSQSPSNKVTEKGKDVELRCDPISGHTALYWYRQSLGQGLEFLIYFQGNSAPDKSGLPSDRFSAERTGGSVSTLTIQRTQQEDSAVYLCASSNSEAGSTQYFGPGTRLTVL.

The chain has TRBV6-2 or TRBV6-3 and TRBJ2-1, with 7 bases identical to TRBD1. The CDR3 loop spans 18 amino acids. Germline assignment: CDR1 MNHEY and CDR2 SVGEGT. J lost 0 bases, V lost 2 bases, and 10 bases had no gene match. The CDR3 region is CASSYSFGTESSYNEQFF. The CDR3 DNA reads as TGTGCCAGCAGTTACAGCTTCGGGACAGAAAGCTCCTACAATGAGCAGTTCTTC.

CDR3 sequence reads: CASSQTGGGSGANVLTF. CDR3 coding DNA: TGTGCCAGCAGCCAGACAGGGGGCGGCTCTGGGGCCAACGTCCTGACTTTC. The rearrangement uses TRBV7-2 and TRBJ2-6, with 10 bases lining up with TRBD1. J lost 0 bases, V lost 5 bases, and 4 bases had no gene match. Germline V gene sequence: CDR1 SGHTA, CDR2 FQGNSA. The CDR3 is made up of 17 amino acids.

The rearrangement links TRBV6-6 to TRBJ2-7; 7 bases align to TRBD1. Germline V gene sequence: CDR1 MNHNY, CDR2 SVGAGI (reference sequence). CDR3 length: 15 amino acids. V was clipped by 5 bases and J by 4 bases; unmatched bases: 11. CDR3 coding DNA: TGTGCCAGCAGTCCTGTGACGACAGGGAAGTACGAGCAGTACTTC. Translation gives CASSPVTTGKYEQYF.